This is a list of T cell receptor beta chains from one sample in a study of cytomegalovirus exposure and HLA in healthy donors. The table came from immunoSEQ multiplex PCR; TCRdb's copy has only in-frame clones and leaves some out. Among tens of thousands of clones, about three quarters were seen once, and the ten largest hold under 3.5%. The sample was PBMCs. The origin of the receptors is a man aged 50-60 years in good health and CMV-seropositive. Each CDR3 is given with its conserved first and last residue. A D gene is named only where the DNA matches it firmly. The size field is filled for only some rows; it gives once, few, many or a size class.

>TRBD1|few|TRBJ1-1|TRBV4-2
CASSPEKQGGAFF
TGTGCCAGCAGCCCGGAGAAACAGGGGGGCGCTTTCTTT
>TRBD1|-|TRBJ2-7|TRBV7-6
CASSLGQGPIYEQYF
TGTGCCAGCAGCTTAGGACAGGGGCCGATCTACGAGCAGTACTTC
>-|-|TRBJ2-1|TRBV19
CASSIAAGVVDNEQFF
TGTGCCAGTAGTATAGCTGCAGGGGTGGTTGACAATGAGCAGTTCTTC
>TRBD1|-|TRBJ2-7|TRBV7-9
CASSLTENDRGFEQYF
TGTGCCAGCAGTTTAACGGAAAACGACAGGGGATTCGAGCAGTACTTC
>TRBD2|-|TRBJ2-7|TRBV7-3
CASSVLAVAYEQYF
TGTGCCAGCAGCGTACTAGCGGTTGCCTACGAGCAGTACTTC
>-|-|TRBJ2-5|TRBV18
CASSPTVQETQYF
TGTGCCAGCTCACCAACGGTCCAAGAGACCCAGTACTTC
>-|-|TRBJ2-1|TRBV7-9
CASSPGLVHNEQFF
TGTGCCAGCAGCCCTGGTTTAGTCCACAATGAGCAGTTCTTC
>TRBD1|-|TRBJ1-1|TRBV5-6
CASSPRDRGGKAFF
TGTGCCAGCAGCCCCCGGGACAGGGGAGGGAAAGCTTTCTTT
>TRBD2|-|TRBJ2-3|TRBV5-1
CASREVGPTDTQYF
TGCGCCAGCCGGGAGGTAGGGCCCACAGATACGCAGTATTTT
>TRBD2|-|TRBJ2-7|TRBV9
CASSATGLAGLLEQYF
TGTGCCAGCAGCGCGACGGGACTAGCGGGATTGCTCGAGCAGTACTTC
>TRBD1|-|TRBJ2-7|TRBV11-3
CASSLGGTGAYEQYF
TGTGCCAGCAGCTTAGGAGGGACAGGGGCCTACGAGCAGTACTTC
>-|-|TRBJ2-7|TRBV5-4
CASSLETGARDSF
TGTGCCAGCAGCTTAGAAACAGGGGCCCGGGACTCCTTC
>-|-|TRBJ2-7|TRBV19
CASSITFRYEQYF
TGTGCCAGTAGTATTACCTTCAGATACGAGCAGTACTTC
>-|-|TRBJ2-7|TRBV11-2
CASSLDWQGNYEQYF
TGTGCCAGCAGCTTAGATTGGCAGGGAAACTACGAGCAGTACTTC
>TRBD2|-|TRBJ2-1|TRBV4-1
CASSQGEGGARNEQFF
TGCGCCAGCAGCCAAGGGGAGGGCGGGGCCCGCAATGAGCAGTTCTTC
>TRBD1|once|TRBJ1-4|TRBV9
CASSDGGQNEKLFF
TGTGCCAGCAGCGATGGGGGACAGAATGAAAAACTGTTTTTT
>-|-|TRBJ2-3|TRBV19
CASSIDSADTQYF
TGTGCCAGTAGTATAGATTCCGCAGATACGCAGTATTTT
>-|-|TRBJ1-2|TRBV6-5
CASSSRDTYGYTF
TGTGCCAGCAGTTCCAGGGACACCTATGGCTACACCTTC
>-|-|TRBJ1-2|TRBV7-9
CASSAVSSPLYGYTF
TGTGCCAGCAGCGCGGTTAGTTCCCCGCTCTATGGCTACACCTTC
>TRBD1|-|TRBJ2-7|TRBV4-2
CASSQQGAYEQYF
TGTGCCAGCAGCCAACAGGGGGCATACGAGCAGTACTTC
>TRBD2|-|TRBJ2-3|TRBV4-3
CASSALAGGLASTDTQYF
TGCGCCAGCAGCGCTCTAGCGGGAGGGCTAGCTAGCACAGATACGCAGTATTTT
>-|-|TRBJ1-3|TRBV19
CASSPDRIGSGNTIYF
TGTGCCAGTAGCCCCGACAGGATAGGGTCTGGAAACACCATATATTTT
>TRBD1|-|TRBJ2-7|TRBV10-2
CASSATGGAGYEQYF
TGCGCCAGCAGTGCCACAGGGGGCGCCGGCTACGAGCAGTACTTC
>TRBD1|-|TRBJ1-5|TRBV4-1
CASSQDPRDRGTQPQHF
TGCGCCAGCAGCCAAGATCCTCGTGACAGGGGTACTCAGCCCCAGCATTTT
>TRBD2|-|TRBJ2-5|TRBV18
CASSPLAGVRETQYF
TGTGCCAGCTCACCCTTAGCGGGAGTTCGGGAGACCCAGTACTTC
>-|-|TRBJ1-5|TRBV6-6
CASSYNDGGREPQHF
TGTGCCAGCAGTTATAACGACGGGGGGAGGGAGCCCCAGCATTTT
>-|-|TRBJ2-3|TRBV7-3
CASSLRDSTDTQYF
TGTGCCAGCAGCTTAAGGGACTCTACAGATACGCAGTATTTT
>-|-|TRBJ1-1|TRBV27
CASSLGRGVKGTEAFF
TGTGCCAGCAGTTTAGGCAGGGGAGTTAAAGGCACTGAAGCTTTCTTT
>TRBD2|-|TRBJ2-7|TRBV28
CASSQGTSGRAYEQYF
TGTGCCAGCAGTCAAGGGACTAGCGGGAGGGCCTACGAGCAGTACTTC
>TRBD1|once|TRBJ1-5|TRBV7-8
CASSLTGVNSNQPQHF
TGTGCCAGCAGCCTAACAGGGGTCAATAGCAATCAGCCCCAGCATTTT
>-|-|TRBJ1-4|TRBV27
CASGYLQGLGNEKLFF
TGTGCCAGCGGGTACCTACAGGGTCTGGGTAATGAAAAACTGTTTTTT
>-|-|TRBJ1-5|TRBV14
CASSQAPYQPQHF
TGTGCCAGCAGCCAAGCCCCCTACCAGCCCCAGCATTTT
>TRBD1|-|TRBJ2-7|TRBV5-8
CASSLGQGMSYEQYF
TGTGCCAGCAGCTTAGGACAGGGGATGTCCTACGAGCAGTACTTC
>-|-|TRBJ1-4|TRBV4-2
CASSQGTEKLFF
TGTGCCAGCAGCCAAGGGACAGAAAAACTGTTTTTT